The table lists the clone carrying this T cell receptor beta chain with many counts. Its antigen is not identified. CDR3 length: 14 amino acids. Germline V gives CDR1 KGHSH, CDR2 LQKENI. V dropped 0 bases and J dropped 6 bases, with 11 bases sitting between them. In making diagnoses, clinical symptoms, serum thyroxine and TRAb, thyroid ultrasound and orbital computed tomography were all used. RNA transcripts yielded amplified TCR beta CDR3 regions. First-round RT-PCR of the TCR CDR3 relied on the HTBI primer set. A single record per CDR3 protein comes from TCRdb applying MiXCR to the multiplex PCR reads. The profile covers 450,000 to 700,000 distinct CDR3 sequences, with around 42% appearing a single time and 15% to 20% taken by the ten largest. This specimen belongs to a study of T cells in Graves' hyperthyroidism and ophthalmopathy. Study-level findings and limits: Stable hyperthyroidism was separated from ophthalmopathy by a model based on 13 V-J features. Onset of ophthalmopathy came a median approximately 6.5 months after the model predicted it. Blood also showed most of the thyroid clonotypes that were expanded above 0.001.

The origin of this receptor is an adult woman with Graves' disease, either hyperthyroidism or ophthalmopathy (not recorded which). V gene TRBV18 combines with J gene TRBJ1-1; D remains unclear. Sequencing input: peripheral blood or thyroid tissue (not recorded which). The CDR3: CASSPPSRSAEAFF. For the CDR3, the DNA is TGTGCCAGCTCACCACCGAGCCGTAGCGCTGAAGCTTTCTTT.